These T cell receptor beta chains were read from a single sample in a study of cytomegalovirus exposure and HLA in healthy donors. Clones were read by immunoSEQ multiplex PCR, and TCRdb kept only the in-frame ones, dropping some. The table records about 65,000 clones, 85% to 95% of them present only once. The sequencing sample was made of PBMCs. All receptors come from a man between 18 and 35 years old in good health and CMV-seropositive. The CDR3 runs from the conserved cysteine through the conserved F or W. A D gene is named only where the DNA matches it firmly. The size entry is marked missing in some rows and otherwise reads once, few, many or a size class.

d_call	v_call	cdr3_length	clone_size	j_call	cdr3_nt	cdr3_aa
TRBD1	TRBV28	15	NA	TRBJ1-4	TGTGCCAGCAAGTTTGGGGGGACAGGGAATGAAAAACTGTTTTTT	CASKFGGTGNEKLFF
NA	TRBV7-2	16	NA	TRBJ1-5	TGTGCCAGCAGCTTAACTGTCCTCGGAGGCAATCAGCCCCAGCATTTT	CASSLTVLGGNQPQHF
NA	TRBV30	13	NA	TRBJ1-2	TGTGCCTGGAGTGTAATAGTCGCACCAGGCTACACCTTC	CAWSVIVAPGYTF
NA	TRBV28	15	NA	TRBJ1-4	TGTGCCAGCAGTTCCGGGGAGGCAACTAATGAAAAACTGTTTTTT	CASSSGEATNEKLFF
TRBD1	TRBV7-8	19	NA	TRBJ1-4	TGTGCCAGCAGCTTTGTAGTGGGACAGGGGGAAAGTCTTGGGGAAAAACTGTTTTTT	CASSFVVGQGESLGEKLFF
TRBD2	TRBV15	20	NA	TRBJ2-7	TGTGCCACCAGCAGAGAATGGAGACTAGCGGGAGATCGATGGACCTACGAGCAGTACTTC	CATSREWRLAGDRWTYEQYF
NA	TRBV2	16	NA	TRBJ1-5	TGTGCCAGCAGTGATTTGGACACAGGGTACAATCAGCCCCAGCATTTT	CASSDLDTGYNQPQHF
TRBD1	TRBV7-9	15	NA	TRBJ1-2	TGTGCCAGCAGCGACAGGGACAGGGACAACTATGGCTACACCTTC	CASSDRDRDNYGYTF
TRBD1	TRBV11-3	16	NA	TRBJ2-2	TGTGCCAGCAGACCGGGACAGGGGGCTAACACCGGGGAGCTGTTTTTT	CASRPGQGANTGELFF
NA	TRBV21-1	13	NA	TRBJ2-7	TGTGCCAGCAGCAAAAGCAGGGATTACGAGCAGTACTTC	CASSKSRDYEQYF
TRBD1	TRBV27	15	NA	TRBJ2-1	TGTGCCAGCAGTCAAGGGACAGGGAACTACAATGAGCAGTTCTTC	CASSQGTGNYNEQFF
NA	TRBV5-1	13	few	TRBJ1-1	TGCGCCAGCAGCTTGGACTTGAACACTGAAGCTTTCTTT	CASSLDLNTEAFF
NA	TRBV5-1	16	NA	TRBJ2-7	TGCGCCAGCAGCTTGGCCGTAAGCGCGAGCTCCTACGAGCAGTACTTC	CASSLAVSASSYEQYF
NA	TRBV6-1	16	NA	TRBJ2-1	TGTGCCAGCAGTGAAGTGGAAGGGAGCTCCTACAATGAGCAGTTCTTC	CASSEVEGSSYNEQFF
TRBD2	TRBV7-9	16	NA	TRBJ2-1	TGTGCCAGCAGCTCGATTGGACTAGCGGGGGGGCGTGAGCAGTTCTTC	CASSSIGLAGGREQFF
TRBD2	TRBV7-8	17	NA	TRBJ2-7	TGTGCCAGCACCACAACCGGGACTAGCGGGACTTCCTACGAGCAGTACTTC	CASTTTGTSGTSYEQYF
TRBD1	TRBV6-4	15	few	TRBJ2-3	TGTGCCAGCAGTGACGGGACAGGGGGCACAGATACGCAGTATTTT	CASSDGTGGTDTQYF
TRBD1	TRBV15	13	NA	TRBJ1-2	TGTGCCACCAGCAAACGGACAGGGGGTGGCTACACCTTC	CATSKRTGGGYTF
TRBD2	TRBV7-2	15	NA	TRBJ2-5	TGTGCCAGCAGCTTAGAAGGGACTAGTGGAGAGACCCAGTACTTC	CASSLEGTSGETQYF
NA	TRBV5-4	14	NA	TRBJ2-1	TGTGCCAGCAGCTTCCAGGGTCTGGGCAATGAGCAGTTCTTC	CASSFQGLGNEQFF
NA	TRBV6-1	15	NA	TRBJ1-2	TGTGCCAGCAGTGAAGCTTTGACAGCTAACTATGGCTACACCTTC	CASSEALTANYGYTF
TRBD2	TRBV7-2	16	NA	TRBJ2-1	TGTGCCAGCAGCTTAGAAAGCGGGGACTTAGGAAATGAGCAGTTCTTC	CASSLESGDLGNEQFF
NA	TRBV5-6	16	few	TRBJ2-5	TGTGCCAGCAGCTTGTTTGTAGAGGGAGCAGGAGAGACCCAGTACTTC	CASSLFVEGAGETQYF
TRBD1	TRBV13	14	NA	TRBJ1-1	TGTGCCAGCAGGTCAGGGGGCAAGGGTACTGAAGCTTTCTTT	CASRSGGKGTEAFF
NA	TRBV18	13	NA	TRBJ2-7	TGTGCCAGCTCACCACGGACAATGTACGAGCAGTACTTC	CASSPRTMYEQYF
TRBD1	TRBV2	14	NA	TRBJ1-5	TGTGCCAGCAGGGGACAGGGTTACAATCAGCCCCAGCATTTT	CASRGQGYNQPQHF
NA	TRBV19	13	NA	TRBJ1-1	TGTGCCAGTAGTGCGACAGAACACACTGAAGCTTTCTTT	CASSATEHTEAFF
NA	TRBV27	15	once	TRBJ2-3	TGTGCCAGCAGTTTATATGACTTGAGCACAGATACGCAGTATTTT	CASSLYDLSTDTQYF
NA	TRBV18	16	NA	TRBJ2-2	TGTGCCAGCTCACGCTCAGAGGCACTTAACACCGGGGAGCTGTTTTTT	CASSRSEALNTGELFF
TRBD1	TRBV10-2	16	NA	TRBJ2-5	TGCGCCAGCATTACCTCCGGTGGGACAGGGGGAGAGACCCAGTACTTC	CASITSGGTGGETQYF
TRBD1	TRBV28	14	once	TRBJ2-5	TGTGCCAGCGGGGACAGCTCTACCCGAGAGACCCAGTACTTC	CASGDSSTRETQYF
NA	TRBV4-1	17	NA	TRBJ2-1	TGCGCCAGCAGCCAAGCCCTCTTACTTCCGAATGTAAATGAGCAGTTCTTC	CASSQALLLPNVNEQFF
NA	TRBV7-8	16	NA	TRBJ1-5	TGTGCCAGCAGCCCGGGACTCCAGTATAGCAATCAGCCCCAGCATTTT	CASSPGLQYSNQPQHF
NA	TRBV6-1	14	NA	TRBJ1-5	TGTGCCAGCACCGAACAGGGTTTTGCTCAGCCCCAGCATTTT	CASTEQGFAQPQHF
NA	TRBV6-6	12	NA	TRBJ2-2	TGTGCGACTTCACCGGCGAGGGGGGAGCTGTTTTTT	CATSPARGELFF